This entry is about one TCR beta chain. Its antigen is currently unknown. Described treatment: approximately 9-day PBMC culture with coronavirus spike peptide pools or control peptides (ViraFEST assay). PCR positivity was dated March to December 2020, before US Alpha, Beta and Delta variants. The V gene's germline CDR1 is SGHRS and CDR2 YFSETQ. The V and J ends lost 0 bases and 6 bases respectively, with 10 bases between them. The CDR3 loop spans 13 amino acids. Sequenced with the Oncomine TCR Beta short-read assay was DNA taken from cultured CD4+ T cells. TCRdb ran MiXCR on the PCR reads and lists one entry per CDR3 protein. Seen here are more than 10,000 distinct CDR3 sequences, about 61% observed once, and the top ten hold about an eighth. This entry is derived from a study of vaccination and CD4 T cells after COVID-19.

Input material: CD4+ T cells from blood, cultured in vitro. The source is a human donor who had recovered from COVID-19. The V call is TRBV5-1, the J call TRBJ2-7; D remains unclear. CDR3 coding DNA: TGCGCCAGCAGCTTGGCACTCCAGTCCGAGCAGTACTTC. Translation: CASSLALQSEQYF.